These 15 T cell receptor beta chains were sequenced from one sample in a study of cytomegalovirus exposure and HLA in healthy donors. Method: immunoSEQ multiplex PCR; TCRdb's copy keeps in-frame clones and lacks some. Among tens of thousands of clones listed, 91% were seen once. The sample was PBMCs. These receptors were obtained from a young man in good health and CMV-seronegative.

The V gene is TRBV9, the J gene TRBJ2-4; a weak D match, TRBD2 (6 bases). The ends were cut back, 3 bases at V and 3 bases at J, with 16 bases in the middle. This CDR3 has 16 residues. Germline V gives CDR1 SGDLS, CDR2 YYNGEE. The CDR3 spells CASSGMGGKDKNIQYF. The CDR3, as DNA: TGTGCCAGCAGCGGGATGGGGGGAAAGGACAAAAACATTCAGTACTTC.

The CDR3 loop reads CASSKGLGGGKTQYF. The CDR3, as DNA: TGTGCCAGCAGCAAAGGATTAGGGGGCGGCAAGACCCAGTACTTC. The rearrangement uses TRBV21-1 and TRBJ2-5; the table names TRBD1, a call not compared with the DNA. TRBV21-1 represents a pseudogene. The CDR3 sequence is 15 residues long.

The chain has TRBV18 and TRBJ2-3; perhaps TRBD2 as D (6 bases). Germline values: CDR1 KGHSH, CDR2 LQKENI. The CDR3 sequence is 17 residues long. V lost 3 bases, J lost 5 bases, and 21 bases lay in between. The CDR3 sequence: CASSPWEVASLGDTQYF. DNA of the CDR3: TGTGCCAGCTCACCCTGGGAGGTCGCCTCCCTTGGAGATACGCAGTATTTT. The entire variable domain, with the rest obtained from reference TRBV18 and TRBJ2-3, is as follows: NAGVMQNPRHLVRRRGQEARLRCSPMKGHSHVYWYRQLPEEGLKFMVYLQKENIIDESGMPKERFSAEFPKEGPSILRIQQVVRGDSAAYFCASSPWEVASLGDTQYFGPGTRLTVL.

V is TRBV6-4 and J is TRBJ2-1; TRBD2 might be the D (6 bases). In germline, CDR1 is MRHNA, CDR2 SNTAGT. The length of the CDR3 is 18 residues. V lost 2 bases, J lost 2 bases, and 19 bases lay in between. CDR3 sequence (DNA): TGTGCCAGCAGTGACAACGGGAGTCCTTCAAGTCCCTACAATGAGCAGTTCTTC. The encoded protein is CASSDNGSPSSPYNEQFF.

A single count supports this clone. The chain is built from TRBV5-4 and TRBJ1-1, with TRBD1 as a possible D gene (6 bases). Germline V gene lookup returns CDR1 SGHNT and CDR2 YYREEE (reference sequence). The CDR3 runs to 14 residues. V was cut by 7 bases and J by 4 bases, with 17 bases left in between. The CDR3 here is CASRGGGVLTEAFF. As DNA, the CDR3 is TGTGCCAGCCGAGGGGGGGGTGTACTCACTGAAGCTTTCTTT. The entire variable domain, with the rest obtained from reference TRBV5-4 and TRBJ1-1, is as follows: ETGVTQSPTHLIKTRGQQVTLRCSSQSGHNTVSWYQQALGQGPQFIFQYYREEENGRGNFPPRFSGLQFPNYSSELNVNALELDDSALYLCASRGGGVLTEAFFGQGTRLTVV.

The chain employs TRBV5-4 and TRBJ1-1, with D hard to call. Germline-derived CDR1 and CDR2 are SGHNT and YYREEE (reference sequence). Trimming pared 4 bases from V and 3 bases from J, leaving 10 bases between. CDR3 size: 13 residues. CDR3: CASSPHGDTEAFF. DNA of the CDR3: TGTGCCAGCAGCCCCCACGGGGACACTGAAGCTTTCTTT.

CDR3 DNA sequence: TGTGCCAGCAGTCCCCCTCGGGATTCTGAAAAACTGTTTTTT. It specifies CASSPPRDSEKLFF. The gene calls are TRBV28 and TRBJ1-4; D gene ambiguous. There are 14 residues in the CDR3. CDR1 MDHEN and CDR2 SYDVKM come from the germline V gene. Trimming shortened V by 5 bases and J by 7 bases, and 14 bases separated the two germline ends.

J is TRBJ2-3 and V is TRBV6-1, with D unclear. Trimming removed 5 bases at V and 0 bases at J, with 3 bases between. The germline V gene has CDR1 MNHNS and CDR2 SASEGT. The CDR3 runs to 12 residues. In DNA form, the CDR3 reads TGTGCCAGCAGTTCTAGCACAGATACGCAGTATTTT. Translation: CASSSSTDTQYF.

The V gene is TRBV7-9, the J gene TRBJ2-1, with TRBD2 identical over 10 bases. Germline CDR1 is SEHNR and CDR2 is FQNEAQ (reference sequence). Trimming removed 5 bases from V and 1 base from J; junction bases left unmatched: 8. The CDR3 totals 17 residues. The CDR3 sequence is CASSGRAGGPSYNEQFF. CDR3 coding DNA: TGTGCCAGCAGCGGGAGAGCGGGAGGGCCGTCCTACAATGAGCAGTTCTTC.

V and J are TRBV7-2 and TRBJ1-5; D call uncertain. The CDR3 totals 14 residues. V lost 5 bases and J lost 5, with 13 bases in between. Germline CDR1 SGHTA, CDR2 FQGNSA. In DNA form, the CDR3 reads TGTGCCAGCAGCCCTCAGGCTATCGATCAGCCCCAGCATTTT. Translating gives CASSPQAIDQPQHF.

V is TRBV19 and J is TRBJ1-1, with 8 bases lining up with TRBD1. Per germline, CDR1 LNHDA and CDR2 SQIVND (reference sequence). This CDR3 spans 14 amino acids. The V and J ends lost 5 bases and 1 base, in that order; junction bases with no gene match: 3. CDR3: CASSLQGGNTEAFF. DNA of the CDR3: TGTGCCAGTAGTCTACAGGGGGGGAACACTGAAGCTTTCTTT. The full variable domain, rest sourced from reference TRBV19 and TRBJ1-1, is DGGITQSPKYLFRKEGQNVTLSCEQNLNHDAMYWYRQDPGQGLRLIYYSQIVNDFQKGDIAEGYSVSREKKESFPLTVTSAQKNPTAFYLCASSLQGGNTEAFFGQGTRLTVV.

This clone was seen only once. The chain carries TRBV7-9 and TRBJ2-7, with 8 bases fitting TRBD1. The junction had 10 bases not matched to a gene; V was cut back by 3 bases and J by 0 bases. The germline gives CDR1 SEHNR, CDR2 FQNEAQ (reference sequence). The CDR3 extends over 17 amino acids. The DNA of the CDR3 is TGTGCCAGCAGCTTGACCGGGACAGGTTTTAGCTCCTACGAGCAGTACTTC. Its translation: CASSLTGTGFSSYEQYF.

V gene TRBV7-3 combines with J gene TRBJ2-3, with 8 bases aligning to TRBD1. The CDR3 sequence is 15 residues long. V was pared by 5 bases and J by 0 bases, with 4 bases of the junction left unmatched. The germline V gene has CDR1 SGHTA and CDR2 FQGTGA. The DNA for the CDR3 is TGTGCCAGCAGCACCCGGACAGGGAGCACAGATACGCAGTATTTT. Translation gives CASSTRTGSTDTQYF.

The chain carries TRBV27 and TRBJ2-7, with D unresolved. Trimming stripped 5 bases from V and 0 bases from J, with 8 bases between. The CDR3 length is 13 residues. The germline V gene has CDR1 MNHEY and CDR2 SMNVEV (reference sequence). CDR3 bases: TGTGCCAGCAGTAGTACGGTCTCCTACGAGCAGTACTTC. Its protein product is CASSSTVSYEQYF.

This clone was recorded a few times. The chain couples TRBV6-5 to TRBJ2-1, with a weak D call TRBD1 (8 bases). Trimming took 5 bases from V and 9 from J, leaving 11 bases between them. The CDR3 is made up of 12 amino acids. CDR1 is MNHEY, CDR2 SVGAGI, per germline. For the CDR3, the DNA is TGTGCCAGCAGTACAGGGGGGGCTGAGCAGTTCTTC. Amino acid sequence: CASSTGGAEQFF.